This TCR beta chain derives from a study of blood T cell repertoires in COVID-19. Cohorts were determined from participant-reported clinical history. The study counted Cohort 3 donors as recovered given two negative PCRs, clearance, or symptom resolution. In the original processing: Amplification of reference gene primers provided the estimated nucleated cell counts. The repertoire was sequenced with immunoSEQ multiplex PCR; TCRdb's copy has only in-frame clones and lacks some. V, J and clone size were drawn from that table, and D and trimming were deduced from the DNA. In the table there are about 180,000 clones, roughly 88% of which are singletons. This TCR was recovered from a woman between 18 and 29 years old who had recovered from COVID-19. Sequencing was carried out using PBMCs or T cells enriched from blood (not recorded which).

The CDR3 coding sequence is TGCGCCAGCAGCCACAGACTAGCGGGAGAGGTGGGCTACGAGCAGTACTTC. This gives the protein CASSHRLAGEVGYEQYF. This chain connects TRBV4-1 to TRBJ2-7; TRBD2 aligns across 12 bases. The length of the CDR3 is 17 residues. Germline CDR1 and CDR2: MGHRA and YSYEKL. V lost 3 bases to trimming and J lost 3 bases; unmatched junction nucleotides: 9.